This section outlines one TCR beta chain sequence together with its context. Its antigen target is currently unknown. It has no much larger one-base neighbor in the sample; base qualities were not kept. There are 16 amino acids in the CDR3, from cysteine to phenylalanine inclusive. The retained sequence is limited to the CDR3, 48 bases, with the frame set at the first base. The V end gives up 4 bases and the J end 3 bases, leaving 9 bases in the junction not matched to a gene. The germline V gene gives CDR1 as MDHEN and CDR2 as SYDVKM. Libraries were prepared through the immunoSEQ multiplex PCR assay. TCRdb re-hosts the immuneACCESS table, in-frame sequences only. Its copies lack some clones; in the studies checked, an unresolved V gene accounts for under half of them, and the cause for the rest is not known. For this sample there are about 180,000 clones; approximately 91% appear just once. Of the sample, 2% to 2.5% is held by the ten largest clones.

These data originate in a study of control samples from healthy donors and cancer patients (TCRdb year 2020). The sequence was collected from a woman aged 40-49 years in good health. The sequenced sample consisted of blood. The sequence joins TRBV28 to TRBJ1-5; the central 7 bases match TRBD1. The CDR3 protein: CASSSRQGRTNQPQHF. The nucleotide sequence is TGTGCCAGCAGTTCCAGACAGGGTAGGACCAATCAGCCCCAGCATTTT. Extended through the reference TRBV28 and TRBJ1-5 proteins, this CDR3 yields the full variable domain: DVKVTQSSRYLVKRTGEKVFLECVQDMDHENMFWYRQDPGLGLRLIYFSYDVKMKEKGDIPEGYSVSREKKERFSLILESASTNQTSMYLCASSSRQGRTNQPQHFGDGTRLSIL.